The clone carrying this T cell receptor beta chain appeared a few times. The antigen is not known. The trim removed 4 bases at V and 8 bases at J, leaving 13 bases unmatched. The CDR3 runs to 15 residues. The germline gives CDR1 SEHNR, CDR2 FQNEAQ (reference sequence). These data come from a study of CD8 T cells in ankylosing spondylitis. Study outcomes and limitations: A motif of under 10 highly homologous TCR beta variants was seen as apparently characteristic of ankylosing spondylitis blood.

TCR beta libraries were made by quantitative 5'-RACE with molecular barcodes. TCRdb processed the 5' RACE reads anew with MiXCR; each CDR3 protein has one entry. The table lists around 770,000 distinct CDR3 sequences, around 20% of them singletons. V is TRBV7-9 and J is TRBJ1-2; 7 nucleotides align to TRBD1. Sequenced: blood, either unsorted or a sorted T cell fraction (not recorded which). The receptor comes from a male donor with ankylosing spondylitis. CDR3 loop: CASSSRGQTVEGYTF. The CDR3 DNA follows: TGTGCCAGCAGCTCCAGGGGACAGACAGTTGAGGGCTACACCTTC. The full variable domain, in which reference TRBV7-9 and TRBJ1-2 provide the parts outside the CDR3, is DTGVSQNPRHKITKRGQNVTFRCDPISEHNRLYWYRQTLGQGPEFLTYFQNEAQLEKSRLLSDRFSAERPKGSFSTLEIQRTEQGDSAMYLCASSSRGQTVEGYTFGSGTRLTVV.